This TCR beta chain was retrieved from a study of shared clonotypes between healthy human individuals. General study findings and limits: Sequencing depth was expected to affect clonotype sharing among donors.

Per sorted-subset replicate PCR, input was approximately 180 ng DNA, representing about 30,000 T cell genomes. Per the authors' pipeline: ImmunoSEQ gave junction-only sequences without quality scores, so filtering differed. The assay was immunoSEQ multiplex PCR, and TCRdb's table has in-frame clones only and misses some. The V and J calls and clone size come from that table; D and trimming were worked out from the DNA. The table records millions of clones, more than 80% of them present only once. On this clone: The antigen remains unidentified.

All donors were healthy HIV-negative adults lacking recent acute infections or vaccinations. This CDR3 spans 16 amino acids. The germline CDR1 and CDR2 sequences are SGHRS and YFSETQ. V gave up 4 bases and J gave up 4 bases; unmatched junction bases: 5. The receptor's source is a man in his late teens or twenties in good health. Some clones in this sample may be carry-over from other donors' samples. The chain has TRBV5-1 and TRBJ2-2; 12 nucleotides agree with TRBD2. The material sequenced was naive CD4+ T cells from PBMCs. Subset defined: CD45RA+ positively selected. This CDR3 reads CASSATGLAGTGELFF. CDR3 in DNA: TGCGCCAGCAGCGCGACGGGACTAGCGGGCACCGGGGAGCTGTTTTTT.